This TCR beta chain was identified in a study of shared clonotypes between healthy human individuals. Study-wide context: Donor ages ranged 18 to 49 years: two women, a few men. Findings and caveats of the study: For sorted subsets, rarefaction showed incomplete sequencing despite large depth. Generation probabilities were higher for clonotypes shared across all four sorted-subset donors than for unshared ones. Naive CD4 clonotype sharing across several donors was approximately 5%.

The repertoire was sequenced with immunoSEQ multiplex PCR; TCRdb's copy has only in-frame clones and lacks some. Of fewer than 850,000 clones listed, just over 95% are singletons. CD8 cells classed as naive were CD45RO-negative and positively selected for CCR7, excluding terminally differentiated effector memory CD45RA+ cells. As for this clone: Its antigen is unknown. Its ends do not fully match the called genes, so a read error is possible.

The sequenced sample consisted of naive CD8+ T cells sorted from blood. The origin of this receptor is a man in his thirties or forties in good health.

CDR3 nucleotide sequence: TGTGCCAGCAGCCATGTCGGGACCGATTTCTTCTTC. This encodes CASSHVGTDFFF. The chain is built from TRBV11-2 and TRBJ2-7, with D perhaps given as TRBD1 or TRBD2 (5 bases each). The germline gives CDR1 SGHAT, CDR2 FQNNGV. This CDR3 contains 12 residues.